The present T cell receptor beta chain was sequenced within a study of blood T cell repertoires in COVID-19. Study details: T cells, B-cell-depleted T cells, or PBMCs supplied cDNA or gDNA.

This clone was observed a single time. The V and J ends lost 1 base and 0 bases, in that order; junction bases with no gene match: 4. CDR1 LNHNV and CDR2 YYDKDF come from the germline V gene (reference sequence). This CDR3 is 19 amino acids long. Only in-frame clones appear in the TCRdb table, and some are missing; sequencing was by immunoSEQ multiplex PCR. The sample lists approximately 150,000 clones; roughly 84% were seen once. The sequence was obtained from a human donor in a cohort sampled during active COVID-19. The chain links TRBV15 to TRBJ2-6; 12 nucleotides agree with TRBD1. The material sequenced was peripheral blood. This CDR3 reads CATSRVGTGGYSGANVLTF. DNA for the CDR3: TGTGCCACCAGCAGAGTCGGGACAGGGGGCTACTCTGGGGCCAACGTCCTGACTTTC.